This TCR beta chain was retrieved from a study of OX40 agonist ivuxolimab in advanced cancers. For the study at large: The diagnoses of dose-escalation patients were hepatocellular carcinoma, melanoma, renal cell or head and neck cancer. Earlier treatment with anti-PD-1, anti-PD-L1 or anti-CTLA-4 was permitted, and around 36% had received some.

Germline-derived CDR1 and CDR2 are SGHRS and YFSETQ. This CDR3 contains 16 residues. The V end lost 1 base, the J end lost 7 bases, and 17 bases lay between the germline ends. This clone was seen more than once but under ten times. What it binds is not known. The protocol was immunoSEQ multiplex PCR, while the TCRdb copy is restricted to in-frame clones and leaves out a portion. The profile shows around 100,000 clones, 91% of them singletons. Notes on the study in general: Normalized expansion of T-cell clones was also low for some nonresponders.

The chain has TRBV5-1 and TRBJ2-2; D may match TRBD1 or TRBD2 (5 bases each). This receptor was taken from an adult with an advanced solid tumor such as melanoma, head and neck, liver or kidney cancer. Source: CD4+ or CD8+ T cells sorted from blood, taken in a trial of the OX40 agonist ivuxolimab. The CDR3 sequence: CASSLSRGRIGGELFF. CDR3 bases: TGCGCCAGCAGCTTGTCGAGGGGACGGATAGGCGGGGAGCTGTTTTTT.